These 5 T cell receptor beta chains originate from one sample sequenced in a study of blood T cell repertoires in COVID-19. This table comes from immunoSEQ multiplex PCR, and its TCRdb copy is limited to in-frame clones, with some not included. The top ten clones hold more than 13% of a sample with over 200,000 clones, 90% of them seen once. The sequenced material came from PBMCs or T cells enriched from blood (not recorded which). The receptor set was obtained from a man under 40 who had been exposed to COVID-19.

The chain recombines TRBV7-9 with TRBJ2-6; D ambiguous. Trimming removed 6 bases at V and 0 bases at J, with 6 bases between. The CDR3 is made up of 14 amino acids. The germline V gene encodes CDR1 SEHNR and CDR2 FQNEAQ (reference sequence). The CDR3 here is CASSFYSGANVLTF. The CDR3 region has the DNA TGTGCCAGCAGTTTCTACTCTGGGGCCAACGTCCTGACTTTC.

The rearrangement joins TRBV6-1 to TRBJ2-7; 9 bases align to TRBD1. V gave up 1 base and J gave up 3 bases; unmatched junction bases: 7. CDR1 MNHNS and CDR2 SASEGT come from the germline V gene. The CDR3 is made up of 16 amino acids. The CDR3 region is CASSEGMGQGLYEQYF. The CDR3 DNA reads TGTGCCAGCAGTGAAGGTATGGGACAGGGCCTCTACGAGCAGTACTTC.

The rearrangement joins TRBV5-6 to TRBJ1-2, with 7 bases that match TRBD1. Germline CDR1 and CDR2: SGHDT and YYEEEE. The CDR3 length is 12 residues. V lost 4 bases to trimming and J lost 10 bases; unmatched junction nucleotides: 7. In DNA, the CDR3 is TGTGCCAGCAGCAAGAGACAGGGTAACTACACCTTC. This gives the protein CASSKRQGNYTF.

V usage is TRBV5-4 and J usage is TRBJ2-5, with D possibly being TRBD2 (6 bases). The CDR3 totals 19 residues. With 4 bases removed from V and 3 bases from J, the gap between germline ends came to 28 bases. Germline values: CDR1 SGHNT, CDR2 YYREEE (reference sequence). The CDR3 loop is CASSKRASGVIPREETQYF. The DNA for the CDR3 is TGTGCCAGCAGCAAAAGGGCCTCGGGGGTAATCCCGAGGGAAGAGACCCAGTACTTC.

This clone was detected only a few times. This chain connects TRBV6-2 or TRBV6-3 to TRBJ1-5, with D unclear. Germline CDR1 and CDR2: MNHEY and SVGEGT. V gave up 6 bases and J gave up 4 bases, with 10 bases separating them. CDR3 length: 13 amino acids. The CDR3 bases are TGTGCCAGCAGCCATACGGAGAATCAGCCCCAGCATTTT. Translating gives CASSHTENQPQHF.